This T cell receptor (beta chain) stems from a study of cytomegalovirus exposure and HLA in healthy donors. Across the whole study: One earlier analysis, a look at 150 million to 200 million T cells, found some 110 million unique TCR beta sequences. Study-level results: Cytomegalovirus association was listed for 150 to 200 TCR beta chains. The study dropped some indistinguishable V segments, TRBV6-2 and TRBV6-3 among them. Reports credit the classifier with highly specific, highly sensitive diagnosis of cytomegalovirus status.

A note on this clone: Its cognate antigen is unknown.

The CDR3 extends over 12 amino acids. CDR1 is SNHLY, CDR2 FYNNEI, per germline. The V gene lost 7 bases and the J gene lost 6 bases, with 12 bases spanning the gap. The PCR ran on 60 Vbeta and 13 Jbeta primers. Libraries were prepared by immunoSEQ multiplex PCR; TCRdb keeps only in-frame clonotypes and omits some of them. Here the sample spans 55,000 to 75,000 clones, about 72% being singletons. This chain uses TRBV2 with TRBJ1-1; D remains unclear. The sequence was obtained from a girl between 10 and 17 years old in good health and CMV-seropositive. Sequenced: PBMCs. Here the CDR3 reads CASMKERAEAFF. The CDR3 nucleotides read TGTGCCAGCATGAAAGAGAGGGCTGAAGCTTTCTTT.